These T cell receptor beta chains were read from a single sample in a study of cytomegalovirus exposure and HLA in healthy donors. Some clones are missing from TCRdb's copy, which holds only in-frame ones; the method was immunoSEQ multiplex PCR. The sample contains roughly 290,000 clones, 80% of which appear only once. Sequencing was done on a sample of PBMCs. Receptors were obtained from a girl aged 2 to 10 in good health and CMV-seronegative. Each CDR3 is given with its conserved first and last residue. A D gene is named only where the DNA matches it firmly. Clone size is shown for a subset of rows, as once, few, many or a class of expanded clone.

>TRBJ1-1|.|.|TRBV30
CAWSVWGSGTEAFF
TGTGCCTGGAGTGTGTGGGGATCGGGGACTGAAGCTTTCTTT
>TRBJ2-1|TRBD1|.|TRBV27
CASSTTAGQGGNEQFF
TGTGCCAGCAGCACGACCGCGGGACAGGGGGGCAATGAGCAGTTCTTC
>TRBJ2-1|TRBD2|.|TRBV15
CATSEREGDYNEQFF
TGTGCCACCTCGGAGCGGGAGGGCGACTACAATGAGCAGTTCTTC
>TRBJ2-3|TRBD2|.|TRBV4-2
CASSQETSVPQQYF
TGTGCCAGCAGCCAAGAGACTAGCGTTCCACAGCAGTATTTT
>TRBJ1-6|TRBD1|once|TRBV30
CAWSKQGDSPLHF
TGTGCCTGGAGTAAGCAGGGGGACTCACCCCTCCACTTT
>TRBJ1-2|TRBD1|.|TRBV18
CASSPNQGVNYGYTF
TGTGCCAGCTCACCGAACCAGGGGGTTAACTATGGCTACACCTTC
>TRBJ2-7|TRBD2|once|TRBV5-4
CASSPCSGGPYEQYF
TGTGCCAGCAGCCCCTGTAGCGGGGGCCCCTACGAGCAGTACTTC
>TRBJ2-7|.|.|TRBV6-1
CASSEDPGSRWQYF
TGTGCCAGCAGTGAAGACCCAGGGTCTAGATGGCAGTACTTC
>TRBJ2-7|TRBD2|once|TRBV7-2
CASSLALAEPIYEQYF
TGTGCCAGCAGCTTAGCGCTAGCGGAGCCTATCTACGAGCAGTACTTC
>TRBJ1-1|.|few|TRBV6-1
CASSDQGMNTEAFF
TGTGCCAGCAGTGACCAGGGGATGAACACTGAAGCTTTCTTT
>TRBJ1-4|.|.|TRBV5-8
CASEVRGDEKLFF
TGTGCCAGCGAGGTCAGAGGAGATGAAAAACTGTTTTTT
>TRBJ2-3|.|.|TRBV7-7
CASSSLAARASTDTQYF
TGTGCCAGCAGCTCGCTTGCGGCGAGAGCTAGCACAGATACGCAGTATTTT
>TRBJ1-1|TRBD1|.|TRBV5-1
CASSSSGQGVTEAFF
TGCGCCAGCAGCAGTTCGGGACAGGGCGTTACTGAAGCTTTCTTT
>TRBJ1-2|.|.|TRBV30
CAWSGQLNYGYTF
TGTGCCTGGAGTGGACAGCTGAACTATGGCTACACCTTC
>TRBJ2-5|.|.|TRBV6-1
CASSQIRDSQETQYF
TGTGCCAGCAGTCAGATCCGGGATTCCCAAGAGACCCAGTACTTC
>TRBJ1-1|.|.|TRBV18
CASSPYEDRSTEAFF
TGTGCCAGCTCACCATACGAAGACAGGTCGACTGAAGCTTTCTTT
>TRBJ2-5|.|.|TRBV4-1
CASSQAPARRETQYF
TGCGCCAGCAGCCAAGCCCCGGCCAGGCGAGAGACCCAGTACTTC
>TRBJ2-1|TRBD2|.|TRBV7-9
CASSQLAGLRGEQFF
TGTGCCAGCAGCCAACTAGCGGGATTGAGGGGTGAGCAGTTCTTC
>TRBJ1-1|.|.|TRBV28
CASSLPARARSAFF
TGTGCCAGCAGTTTACCTGCCAGGGCTCGAAGTGCTTTCTTT
>TRBJ1-6|.|once|TRBV2
CASSETVNSPLHF
TGTGCCAGCAGTGAGACAGTTAATTCACCCCTCCACTTT
>TRBJ2-5|TRBD1|.|TRBV5-1
CASSLRQGEETQYF
TGCGCCAGCAGCTTGAGACAGGGGGAAGAGACCCAGTACTTC
>TRBJ2-1|TRBD2|.|TRBV6-6
CASSLFIRLAAFEQFF
TGTGCCAGCAGCCTGTTCATTCGACTAGCGGCGTTTGAGCAGTTCTTC
>TRBJ2-7|TRBD2|few|TRBV19
CASRKTSGYSYEQYF
TGTGCCAGTAGGAAGACTAGCGGGTACTCCTACGAGCAGTACTTC
>TRBJ1-6|TRBD1|.|TRBV2
CAIGRDRGNSPLHF
TGTGCCATCGGTCGGGACAGGGGAAATTCACCCCTCCACTTT
>TRBJ1-2|.|.|TRBV9
CASSGLGVYGYTF
TGTGCCAGCAGCGGCCTAGGGGTATATGGCTACACCTTC
>TRBJ2-7|.|few|TRBV19
CASSIARYYEQYF
TGTGCCAGTAGTATAGCTAGGTACTACGAGCAGTACTTC
>TRBJ2-5|TRBD2|.|TRBV7-6
CASSLVGGAKVETQYF
TGTGCCAGCAGCTTAGTCGGGGGGGCGAAGGTGGAGACCCAGTACTTC
>TRBJ2-7|.|.|TRBV28
CASSRYEQYF
TGTGCCAGCAGCCGCTACGAGCAGTACTTC
>TRBJ1-5|.|.|TRBV30
CAWQGALTQPQHF
TGTGCCTGGCAGGGTGCCCTTACTCAGCCCCAGCATTTT
>TRBJ2-7|.|.|TRBV7-2
CASSHPTRSYEQYF
TGTGCCAGCAGCCACCCCACCAGATCCTACGAGCAGTACTTC
>TRBJ1-6|.|few|TRBV9
CASSEASHPPLHF
TGTGCCAGCAGCGAAGCCTCGCACCCACCCCTCCACTTT
>TRBJ1-5|.|.|TRBV2
CASSESARSYSNQPQHF
TGTGCCAGCAGTGAATCCGCGCGATCATATAGCAATCAGCCCCAGCATTTT
>TRBJ2-5|TRBD2|.|TRBV5-1
CASSPTGLARETQYF
TGCGCCAGCAGCCCGACGGGACTAGCGAGGGAGACCCAGTACTTC
>TRBJ1-1|TRBD1|once|TRBV6-6
CASSYDRVGTEAFF
TGTGCCAGCAGTTACGACAGGGTGGGCACTGAAGCTTTCTTT
>TRBJ1-5|.|.|TRBV19
CASSIGAGERMNQPQHF
TGTGCCAGTAGTATAGGGGCGGGGGAACGGATGAATCAGCCCCAGCATTTT
>TRBJ2-2|TRBD2|.|TRBV7-6
CASSLATRLAAGELFF
TGTGCCAGCAGCTTAGCCACCCGACTAGCCGCAGGGGAGCTGTTTTTT
>TRBJ1-1|TRBD1|once|TRBV7-3
CASSEGQGKRRNTEAFF
TGTGCCAGCAGCGAGGGACAGGGAAAGAGACGGAACACTGAAGCTTTCTTT
>TRBJ2-3|.|once|TRBV30
CAWSSTGSETDTQYF
TGTGCCTGGAGTTCGACAGGTTCCGAGACAGATACGCAGTATTTT
>TRBJ2-1|.|.|TRBV5-8
CASSLSLGTNEQFF
TGTGCCAGCAGCTTATCACTCGGGACAAATGAGCAGTTCTTC
>TRBJ2-3|.|.|TRBV11-3
CASSPDSVTDTQYF
TGTGCCAGCAGCCCCGACAGTGTCACAGATACGCAGTATTTT